The present T cell receptor beta chain was sequenced within a study of persistence of HIV-infected CD4 T cells (dated by TCRdb to about 2020). Regarding the research as a whole: The median time participants had been on suppressive ART was about eight years. Peripheral blood samples of up to roughly 200 mL were collected at multiple time points, except for a couple of participants, who underwent leukapheresis at a single time point. Anti-CD3/anti-CD28 stimulation activated a higher proportion of cells, with a lower memory fraction, than antigen stimulation. CMV- and HIV-1 Gag-responding CD4+ T cells were isolated from ART-treated individuals so that antigen-driven clonal expansion of HIV-1-infected cells could be examined. Proviral sequencing was used to assess clonality among infected cells, whereas TCRbeta sequencing gauged the clonality of all cells within each sorted population. In the cross-participant TCR cluster analysis, fewer than 10 participants were included for CMV and roughly 7 participants were included for Gag. General findings and caveats noted by the study authors: Only a small number of individuals took part in the study, and the range of antigens tested was limited. Degenerate expanded CDR3beta sequences were enriched in antigen-responding cells, suggesting convergent selection of CD4+ responses to CMV and Gag. Within the same sorted populations, how oligoclonal the TCRs were correlated with how oligoclonal the proviruses were. Significantly lower TCRbeta richness was observed in CMV- and Gag-responding cells than in anti-CD3/anti-CD28-responding cells, and higher oligoclonality was observed in CMV-responding cells than in CD3/CD28-stimulated and Gag-responding cells. Restriction of bulk TCR analyses to the rare CMV-responding cells that actually carried HIV-1 proviruses was not possible.

Turning to this clone: Which antigen it targets is not known. It has no much larger one-base neighbor in the sample; base qualities were not kept.

Trimming costs V 6 bases and J 2 bases, and their ends lie 13 bases apart. Measured from the cysteine to the phenylalanine, the CDR3 is 15 residues long. Only CDR3 DNA remains: 45 bases, in frame from the first base. The germline V gene sets CDR1 to SNHLY and CDR2 to FYNNEI. The immunoSEQ hsTCRB assay version 4, run in survey mode, was used to sequence TCRbeta repertoires from genomic DNA. For TCRbeta sequencing, genomic DNA was diluted to about 9.7 ng/uL, and up to 1 ug was used per sample. Turning to the authors' computational methods: Analysis of the TCRbeta data was done in ImmunoSeq Analyzer 3.0, and diversity was computed on productive nucleotide rearrangements. Using the Immunarch R package, the improved Chao index served to estimate lower-bound TCR diversity and the Gini coefficient served to estimate clonality. Different nucleotide rearrangements encoding the same CDR3beta amino acid sequence were treated as distinct clonotypes. Differential abundance analysis identified TCRbeta sequences significantly enriched in antigen-responding cells relative to anti-CD3/anti-CD28-activated cells. GLIPH2 clustered TCRs by predicted peptide-MHC specificity, both within individual participants and across merged participant data sets. TCRdb obtained this table from immuneACCESS and retained in-frame rearrangements with V and J assigned. These tables miss some clones; where compared with another copy, unresolved V genes account for less than half of the shortfall, and the remainder is unexplained. The D gene and trimming were derived from the DNA, and the V and J assignments and clone size from that table. Across this sample there are 40,000 or so clones, with 80% to 90% seen only once. The top ten hold 0.85% to 1.3% of the sample.

Explained via the paper, the treatment or condition label denotes: suppressive antiretroviral therapy. Cells were stimulated with anti-CD3/anti-CD28 magnetic beads as a nonspecific positive control representing the CD4+ T cell repertoire. Sorting of responding CD4+ T cells was based on upregulation of both CD40 ligand and CD69. Participants were HIV-1-infected adults who started suppressive ART during chronic infection. For at least 4 years, the participants' plasma HIV-1 RNA had been undetectable, below 50 copies/mL. To be included, participants needed a CD4+ T cell count above 400 cells/uL and a positive CMV serology. Before stimulation, PBMCs were isolated using density centrifugation and depleted of CD8+ T cells. Stimulation of CD8-depleted PBMCs was carried out for 15 to 20 hours with anti-CD28/CD49d costimulation, CD40-blocking antibody and enfuvirtide, to prevent new infections. Cells were sorted on a Beckman Coulter MoFlo Legacy or XDP sorter, with propidium iodide excluding dead cells. Genomic DNA was extracted with the QIAamp DNA Mini Kit for samples above one million cells, otherwise with the Quick-DNA Microprep Kit.

The receptor's source is an adult man with HIV who was CMV-seropositive. Recombination linked TRBV2 to TRBJ2-2, with TRBD1 tentatively as D gene (6 bases match). This material consisted of CD4+ T cells sorted from PBMCs after roughly 18-hour stimulation, taken from a patient who received antiretroviral therapy. The sample's cell subset or site label, in plain terms: CD40L+CD69+ CD4 T cells responding to anti-CD3/anti-CD28 beads, representing the overall repertoire. The nucleotides are TGTGCCAGCAGCCATAGGACAGTCAACACCGGGGAGCTGTTTTTT. This gives the protein CASSHRTVNTGELFF.